A single TCR beta chain is shown here with its context. The antigen is undetermined. TRB cDNA libraries were made by UMI-labeled 5' RACE. Reanalyzing the 5' RACE reads, TCRdb keeps one entry per CDR3 protein, without DNA. The specimen's table records around 56,000 distinct CDR3 sequences. This CDR3 is 14 amino acids long. CDR1 and CDR2 (germline): ENHRY, SYGVKD. Researchers reported sorting every CD8+ T cell subset in triplicate, a few hundred thousand cells per sort. Naive cells were sorted as CD45RO-, CCR7+, CD27+ and CD95-. This record comes from a study of CXCR3-negative and CXCR3-positive naive CD8 T cells. Study results and limitations: Diversity ran similarly high across both naive subsets but far lower in memory CD8+ cells. Surface CD5 looked about the same in the naive subsets, so the authors worked out TCR strength from TRB CDR3 properties.

The receptor was derived from a human donor in good health. Some clones in this sample may be carry-over from other donors' samples. The material sequenced was naive CXCR3- CD8+ T cells from blood. Subset here: CD45RO-CCR7+CD27+CD95- naive CD8+ T cells lacking CXCR3 (TNR3-). This chain connects TRBV10-3 to TRBJ2-5; no DNA is available, so the TRBD1 call from TCRdb remains unchecked. CDR3 protein: CATRDTDPQETQYF.